This T cell receptor (beta chain) was identified in a study of CD8+ T cells in alopecia areata. Study-level results: While patients received tofacitinib, many expanded lesional clones remained present in scalp and blood.

The authors extracted RNA and reverse transcribed it into cDNA as the sequencing template. Produced via immunoSEQ multiplex PCR; TCRdb's table is partial and in-frame only. Of about 200,000 clones detected, roughly two fifths appear once; the ten largest clones hold 0.45% to 0.55%. Treatment in this sample: oral pan-JAK inhibitor, 5-10 mg twice daily. There are 15 residues in the CDR3. Germline V gives CDR1 SQVTM, CDR2 ANQGSEA. Between the trimmed V and J ends, which lost 1 base and 2 bases, there was a span of 13 bases. Note on this clone: Its antigen remains unidentified.

The V gene is TRBV29-1, the J gene TRBJ2-3, with unresolved D. Sample: CD4+ T cells sorted from blood, taken at roughly week 30, from a patient treated with tofacitinib. This clonotype was sampled from a human donor with alopecia areata. Here the CDR3 reads CSVEGSLGFTDTQYF. CDR3 bases: TGCAGCGTTGAAGGGTCGTTAGGGTTCACAGATACGCAGTATTTT.